The 28 T cell receptor beta chains below all came from one sample that was sequenced in a study of CD4 T cells in relation to SARS-CoV-2 and coronaviruses (dated by TCRdb to 2020 to 2023). Library creation used the immunoSEQ multiplex PCR assay. TCRdb's version of the immuneACCESS table is confined to in-frame rearrangements and falls short of the full clone set. An unresolved V gene accounts for under half of the shortfall where checked; the remainder is of unknown origin. The sample records about 36,000 clones, 70% to 80% of which are singletons. The ten most abundant clones make up 2.8% of the sample. Their specific antigens are unknown. Sequencing used memory CD4+ T cells from PBMCs, cultured in vitro. According to the study, the label for this sample's cell subset or site signals: memory (non-naive) CD4+ T cells. These receptors came from an adult with COVID-19.

The rearrangement uses TRBV27 and TRBJ2-7, with D unclear. The length of the CDR3 is 12 residues. V dropped 0 bases and J dropped 5 bases, with 5 bases sitting between them. Germline loops: CDR1 MNHEY, CDR2 SMNVEV (reference sequence). As DNA, the CDR3 is TGTGCCAGCAGTTTATCGAACAACGAGCAGTACTTC. Protein product: CASSLSNNEQYF.

V is TRBV6-5 and J is TRBJ2-3; the D is unclear. Trimming took 5 bases from V and 5 from J, leaving 11 bases between them. In germline, CDR1 is MNHEY, CDR2 SVGAGI. CDR3 length: 13 amino acids. CDR3 bases: TGTGCCAGCAGTAAACTTACTGGAGATACGCAGTATTTT. Its protein is CASSKLTGDTQYF.

This clone was observed a few times. V and J are TRBV6-2 or TRBV6-3 and TRBJ2-7, with 7 bases that match TRBD2. Per the germline V gene, CDR1 is MNHEY and CDR2 is SVGEGT. The ends lost 6 bases at V and 4 bases at J; junction bases unmatched: 12. The CDR3 is 15 amino acids. The CDR3 bases are TGTGCCAGCAGCGCGGCGTACTCTAGCGGATACGAGCAGTACTTC. This translates into CASSAAYSSGYEQYF.

Judged by abundance, this clone is medium-sized. The V and J genes are TRBV10-2 and TRBJ1-1; D unresolved. Germline V lookup: CDR1 WSHSY, CDR2 SAAADI. Trimming left V 3 bases short and J 2 bases short, with 10 bases between. The CDR3 extends over 14 amino acids. The DNA of the CDR3 is TGCGCCAGCAGTGAACGGTACTCAAACACTGAAGCTTTCTTT. Protein product: CASSERYSNTEAFF.

The chain carries TRBV21-1 and TRBJ1-4. TRBV21-1 is an annotated pseudogene. This CDR3 is built from 10 residues. The DNA of the CDR3 is TGTGCCAGCAGCAATGAAAAACTGTTTTTT. Residues: CASSNEKLFF.

The V and J genes are TRBV7-3 and TRBJ2-2, with TRBD2 as a possible D gene (5 bases). This CDR3 spans 16 amino acids. Trimming left V 2 bases short and J 1 base short, with 11 bases between. In germline, CDR1 is SGHTA, CDR2 FQGTGA. CDR3 loop: CASSLQPRGNTGELFF. CDR3 nucleotides: TGTGCCAGCAGCTTACAGCCCCGGGGGAACACCGGGGAGCTGTTTTTT.

The rearrangement links TRBV10-3 to TRBJ1-2; 8 bases fit TRBD1. Germline values: CDR1 ENHRY, CDR2 SYGVKD. V lost 8 bases and J lost 7; bases outside the gene matches: 12. CDR3 length: 14 residues. Written as DNA, the CDR3 is TGTGCCATCGAAAGTCAACAGGGGGAGGGTGGCTACACCTTC. It translates to CAIESQQGEGGYTF.

There are a few counts of this clone. The rearrangement joins TRBV19 to TRBJ2-1, with D unresolved. Trimming stripped 3 bases from V and 4 bases from J, with 10 bases between. Germline V lookup: CDR1 LNHDA, CDR2 SQIVND (reference sequence). This CDR3 has 14 residues. In nucleotides, the CDR3 is TGTGCCAGTAGTATTGGGCGGTCGTACAATGAGCAGTTCTTC. Amino acid sequence: CASSIGRSYNEQFF.

The rearrangement links TRBV9 to TRBJ2-1; D possibly corresponds to TRBD2 (6 bases). The CDR3 has 15 amino acids. V was pared by 0 bases and J by 6 bases, with 13 bases between. Germline loops: CDR1 SGDLS, CDR2 YYNGEE. CDR3 residues: CASSVAPTSPNEQFF. The CDR3 region has the DNA TGTGCCAGCAGCGTAGCCCCTACTAGCCCCAATGAGCAGTTCTTC.

This clone came up a few times. The chain uses TRBV6-4 and TRBJ2-1; D might be TRBD2 (5 bases). The germline CDR1 and CDR2 sequences are MRHNA and SNTAGT. The CDR3 is 13 residues long. V lost 6 bases and J 13 bases, leaving 19 bases between the germline ends. The CDR3 DNA reads as TGTGCCAGCAGCAACGGACCAGCTAGCCCTCAGTTCTTC. Translation: CASSNGPASPQFF.

V usage is TRBV7-8 and J usage is TRBJ2-5; D is possibly TRBD2 (6 bases). Germline CDR1 SGHVS, CDR2 FQNEAQ. The CDR3 spans 14 residues. Trimming pared 7 bases from V and 5 bases from J, leaving 17 bases between. The CDR3 DNA reads TGTGCCAGCATCCTAGGATCTCGGGGGGAGACCCAGTACTTC. Translation: CASILGSRGETQYF.

The CDR3 DNA follows: TGTGCCAGCAGCAAGGTGCGCAGGGCCTCCTCCTACGAGCAGTACTTC. Amino acid sequence: CASSKVRRASSYEQYF. This chain joins TRBV21-1 and TRBJ2-7; the D call of TRBD1 is as the table states it, not checked on the DNA. TRBV21-1 is deemed a pseudogene. This CDR3 spans 16 amino acids.

The V call is TRBV6-5, the J call TRBJ2-7; D might be TRBD1 (6 bases). V was clipped by 5 bases and J by 11 bases, with 16 bases between them. Germline V gene lookup returns CDR1 MNHEY and CDR2 SVGAGI. There are 12 residues in the CDR3. The CDR3 DNA sequence: TGTGCCAGCAGTCACTACAGGGATACGGAGTACTTC. Translated: CASSHYRDTEYF.

The CDR3 DNA sequence: TGTGCCAGCGGGGACTACCCAGGGCATGAGCAGTTCTTC. The encoded protein is CASGDYPGHEQFF. The chain has TRBV6-5 and TRBJ2-1, with 7 bases lining up with TRBD2. The germline V gene has CDR1 MNHEY and CDR2 SVGAGI. The length of the CDR3 is 13 residues. The trim removed 8 bases at V and 8 bases at J, leaving 9 bases unmatched.

The rearrangement links TRBV5-6 to TRBJ1-4; no reliable D call. Trimming pared 1 base from V and 5 bases from J, leaving 15 bases between. This CDR3 is built from 16 residues. From germline, CDR1 is SGHDT and CDR2 YYEEEE. The CDR3 region has the DNA TGTGCCAGCAGCTTGTTGGGTAACAGCCTAAATGAAAAACTGTTTTTT. As protein: CASSLLGNSLNEKLFF. Together with reference TRBV5-6 and TRBJ1-4, the CDR3 gives the full variable domain: DAGVTQSPTHLIKTRGQQVTLRCSPKSGHDTVSWYQQALGQGPQFIFQYYEEEERQRGNFPDRFSGHQFPNYSSELNVNALLLGDSALYLCASSLLGNSLNEKLFFGSGTQLSVL.

CDR3 nucleotide sequence: TGCAGTGCTATGAACAATTCACCCCTCCACTTT. This encodes CSAMNNSPLHF. V gene TRBV20-1 combines with J gene TRBJ1-6; D is undetermined. Germline-derived CDR1 and CDR2 are DFQATT and SNEGSKA (reference sequence). This CDR3 spans 11 amino acids. V lost 4 bases, J lost 7 bases, and 5 bases lay in between.

The chain uses TRBV4-3 and TRBJ1-6, with 8 bases that match TRBD1. Germline V gene lookup returns CDR1 LGHNA and CDR2 YSLEER. This CDR3 contains 15 residues. The V segment lost 1 base and the J segment 10 bases; nucleotides outside the gene matches: 6. CDR3 in DNA: TGCGCCAGCAGCCAAGGCCGGACAGGGCTATCACCCCTCCACTTT. It encodes CASSQGRTGLSPLHF.

The chain has TRBV2 and TRBJ1-1; D is uncertain. Germline V gene lookup returns CDR1 SNHLY and CDR2 FYNNEI. The CDR3 runs 13 residues. The V and J ends lost 3 bases and 1 base respectively, with 6 bases between them. The CDR3 protein is CASSDSENTEAFF. The CDR3 bases are TGTGCCAGCAGTGATTCGGAGAACACTGAAGCTTTCTTT.

This chain links TRBV11-2 with TRBJ2-1, with D unresolved. Per the germline V gene, CDR1 is SGHAT and CDR2 is FQNNGV. The V end lost 6 bases, the J end lost 2 bases, and 14 bases lay between the germline ends. This CDR3 is 15 amino acids long. CDR3 nucleotide sequence: TGTGCCAGCAGGGACCTTGTTGCTACCTACAATGAGCAGTTCTTC. It is translated as CASRDLVATYNEQFF. Full variable domain (rest looked up from reference TRBV11-2 and TRBJ2-1): EAGVAQSPRYKIIEKRQSVAFWCNPISGHATLYWYQQILGQGPKLLIQFQNNGVVDDSQLPKDRFSAERLKGVDSTLKIQPAKLEDSAVYLCASRDLVATYNEQFFGPGTRLTVL.

This chain links TRBV30 with TRBJ2-5, with 10 bases fitting TRBD2. With 2 bases clipped from V and 5 bases from J, the junction kept 8 bases outside the gene matches. Germline assignment: CDR1 GTSNPN and CDR2 SVGIG (reference sequence). CDR3 size: 15 residues. The CDR3 nucleotides read TGTGCCTGGAGTATCCTAGCGGGAGTATTTGAGACCCAGTACTTC. This gives the protein CAWSILAGVFETQYF.

This chain connects TRBV7-8 to TRBJ2-7, with TRBD1 matching 7 bases. This CDR3 comprises 16 residues. J gave up 0 bases and V 4 bases, and 9 bases lay outside the gene matches. Germline CDR1 is SGHVS and CDR2 is FQNEAQ. CDR3 protein: CASSSPGQRRSYEQYF. The CDR3 DNA follows: TGTGCCAGCAGCTCCCCGGGACAGAGACGCTCCTACGAGCAGTACTTC.

Written as DNA, the CDR3 is TGTGCCAGCAGCCCCGGGACAGGGCTTGGAAACACCATATATTTT. This sequence encodes CASSPGTGLGNTIYF. The J gene is TRBJ1-3, the V gene TRBV11-2; TRBD1 matches at 9 bases. This CDR3 has 15 amino acids. CDR1 and CDR2 from the germline V gene are SGHAT and FQNNGV. V shed 5 bases, J shed 3 bases, and the junction held 5 bases outside the gene matches.

The V and J genes are TRBV18 and TRBJ2-3; 7 nucleotides line up with TRBD2. The ends lost 1 base at V and 2 bases at J; junction bases unmatched: 12. CDR3 length equals 18 residues. In germline, CDR1 is KGHSH, CDR2 LQKENI. The CDR3 DNA reads as TGTGCCAGCTCACCACGGAGGGAGGGCCTCGGAGACACAGATACGCAGTATTTT. Translated: CASSPRREGLGDTDTQYF.

This sequence joins TRBV5-1 and TRBJ1-1; D remains ambiguous. The CDR3 consists of 12 residues. The V and J ends lost 4 bases and 4 bases respectively, with 8 bases between them. Germline lookup yields CDR1 SGHRS and CDR2 YFSETQ. CDR3 DNA sequence: TGCGCCAGCAGCCCGGAGGGCACTGAAGCTTTCTTT. It encodes CASSPEGTEAFF.

This clone was seen a handful of times. The chain combines TRBV7-3 with TRBJ2-2, with D possibly being TRBD1 or TRBD2 (5 bases each). Germline values: CDR1 SGHTA, CDR2 FQGTGA. V gave up 1 base and J gave up 6 bases, with 12 bases separating them. The CDR3 is made up of 15 amino acids. The CDR3: CASSLNPGRAGELFF. CDR3 sequence (DNA): TGTGCCAGCAGCTTAAATCCGGGACGGGCCGGGGAGCTGTTTTTT.

CDR3 DNA sequence: TGCAGTGGAGCGGGACTCAATGAGCAGTTCTTC. Translated, it gives CSGAGLNEQFF. The rearrangement uses TRBV20-1 and TRBJ2-1; 7 bases are shared with TRBD2. The germline V gene encodes CDR1 DFQATT and CDR2 SNEGSKA (reference sequence). There are 11 residues in the CDR3. The ends lost 7 bases at V and 6 bases at J; junction bases unmatched: 3.

CDR3: CASSSRQRGGNTIYF. The CDR3 coding sequence is TGTGCCAGCAGCTCTCGACAGCGAGGAGGAAACACCATATATTTT. This chain joins TRBV28 and TRBJ1-3, with D maybe TRBD1 (5 bases). The V and J ends lost 6 bases and 4 bases respectively, with 16 bases between them. The CDR3 extends over 15 amino acids. CDR1 MDHEN and CDR2 SYDVKM come from the germline V gene.

CDR3 sequence reads: CASSLGQLSTDTQYF. CDR3 nucleotides: TGTGCCAGCAGCTTAGGACAGCTTTCCACAGATACGCAGTATTTT. The genes are TRBV7-9 and TRBJ2-3, with D possibly being TRBD1 (5 bases). Germline values: CDR1 SEHNR, CDR2 FQNEAQ (reference sequence). V gave up 1 base and J gave up 2 bases, with 10 bases separating them. The CDR3 is 15 residues long.